Below are 15 T cell receptor beta chains sequenced from a single sample in a study of CXCR3-negative and CXCR3-positive naive CD8 T cells. It was by 5' RACE with UMI labels that the TRB cDNA libraries were prepared. TCRdb reprocessed the 5' RACE reads and reports one entry per CDR3 protein, with no DNA. This repertoire comprises tens of thousands of distinct CDR3 sequences; its ten largest clones make up about 0.4%. The material sequenced was naive CXCR3- CD8+ T cells from blood. Described subset: CD45RO-CCR7+CD27+CD95- naive CD8+ T cells lacking CXCR3 (TNR3-). The source of these receptors is a human donor in good health. Some clones in this sample may be carry-over from other donors' samples.

The chain couples TRBV29-1 to TRBJ2-5; no DNA is available, so the TRBD1 call from TCRdb remains unchecked. Germline V lookup: CDR1 SQVTM, CDR2 ANQGSEA. This CDR3 contains 17 residues. The CDR3 loop reads CSVEAERYDRGGETQYF.

The chain couples TRBV4-2 to TRBJ2-6. CDR1 and CDR2 (germline): LGHNA, YNFKEQ. CDR3 length: 17 residues. The CDR3 is CASSQPSISSGANVLTF.

The chain couples TRBV28 to TRBJ2-5; TCRdb returns TRBD1, unconfirmable since there is no DNA. This CDR3 comprises 16 residues. The germline V gene has CDR1 MDHEN and CDR2 SYDVKM. Here the CDR3 reads CASSLSPGAQQETQYF. Full variable domain (outside the CDR3, taken from reference TRBV28 and TRBJ2-5): DVKVTQSSRYLVKRTGEKVFLECVQDMDHENMFWYRQDPGLGLRLIYFSYDVKMKEKGDIPEGYSVSREKKERFSLILESASTNQTSMYLCASSLSPGAQQETQYFGPGTRLLVL.

This chain's CDR3 is CASSQGLDQETQYF. The V call is TRBV4-3, the J call TRBJ2-5; TCRdb calls TRBD1, which cannot be checked without DNA. Germline V gene data show CDR1 as LGHNA and CDR2 as YSLEER. The CDR3 covers 14 residues.

The chain combines TRBV10-1 with TRBJ2-1; TCRdb reports TRBD1, a call that lacks DNA to check it against. Germline V gives CDR1 WNHNN, CDR2 SYGVQD (reference sequence). The CDR3 consists of 15 residues. CDR3 residues: CASSETNRVNNEQFF.

This chain links TRBV7-7 with TRBJ2-3; the TRBD2 assignment by TCRdb is unverifiable without DNA. The CDR3 runs 15 residues. Germline V gene sequence: CDR1 SSHAT, CDR2 FNYEAQ (reference sequence). The CDR3 reads CASSLTSASTDTQYF.

The CDR3 sequence is CASSLAGDEETQYF. The chain has TRBV5-6 and TRBJ2-5. The CDR3 totals 14 residues. Germline V lookup: CDR1 SGHDT, CDR2 YYEEEE.

This rearrangement joins TRBV20-1 to TRBJ2-2; with no DNA, the TCRdb D assignment of TRBD1 cannot be verified. The CDR3 runs 13 residues. Germline loops: CDR1 DFQATT, CDR2 SNEGSKA (reference sequence). The CDR3 spells CSASVAGPGELFF.

The rearrangement joins TRBV29-1 to TRBJ2-7; the TCRdb call, TRBD1, lacks DNA for checking. The V gene's germline CDR1 is SQVTM and CDR2 ANQGSEA. The CDR3 spans 15 residues. The CDR3 sequence: CSVVGPRTPLYEQYF.

This sequence joins TRBV12-3 or TRBV12-4 and TRBJ2-4; the TCRdb D gene call, TRBD1, has no DNA to confirm it. The CDR3 is made up of 16 amino acids. Here the CDR3 reads CASSFGTTPSKNIQYF.

V usage is TRBV5-6 and J usage is TRBJ1-5. This CDR3 is 15 amino acids long. Germline CDR1 reads SGHDT; CDR2 reads YYEEEE. The CDR3 spells CASSLGPAGSGPQHF. Drawing the rest from reference TRBV5-6 and TRBJ1-5, the complete variable domain is DAGVTQSPTHLIKTRGQQVTLRCSPKSGHDTVSWYQQALGQGPQFIFQYYEEEERQRGNFPDRFSGHQFPNYSSELNVNALLLGDSALYLCASSLGPAGSGPQHFGDGTRLSIL.

The chain recombines TRBV6-1 with TRBJ2-7; TCRdb's D call of TRBD1 is untestable without DNA. This CDR3 is built from 14 residues. From germline, CDR1 is MNHNS and CDR2 SASEGT. The chain's CDR3 is CASSEGRGRYEQYF.

This chain connects TRBV5-1 to TRBJ2-7. The germline V gene has CDR1 SGHRS and CDR2 YFSETQ. The CDR3 totals 12 residues. CDR3 region: CASSLGSNEQYF.

The rearrangement uses TRBV7-6 and TRBJ2-3; TCRdb's D gene call, TRBD1, goes unchecked for lack of DNA. The germline gives CDR1 SGHVS, CDR2 FNYEAQ. The CDR3 is 16 amino acids. CDR3 protein: CASSPGSGPSTDTQYF.

The V and J genes are TRBV7-9 and TRBJ2-7; TCRdb's D call of TRBD1 is untestable without DNA. CDR1 is SEHNR and CDR2 is FQNEAQ in the germline V gene (reference sequence). The CDR3 contains 14 residues. The CDR3 loop reads CASSNAQGWYEQYF.